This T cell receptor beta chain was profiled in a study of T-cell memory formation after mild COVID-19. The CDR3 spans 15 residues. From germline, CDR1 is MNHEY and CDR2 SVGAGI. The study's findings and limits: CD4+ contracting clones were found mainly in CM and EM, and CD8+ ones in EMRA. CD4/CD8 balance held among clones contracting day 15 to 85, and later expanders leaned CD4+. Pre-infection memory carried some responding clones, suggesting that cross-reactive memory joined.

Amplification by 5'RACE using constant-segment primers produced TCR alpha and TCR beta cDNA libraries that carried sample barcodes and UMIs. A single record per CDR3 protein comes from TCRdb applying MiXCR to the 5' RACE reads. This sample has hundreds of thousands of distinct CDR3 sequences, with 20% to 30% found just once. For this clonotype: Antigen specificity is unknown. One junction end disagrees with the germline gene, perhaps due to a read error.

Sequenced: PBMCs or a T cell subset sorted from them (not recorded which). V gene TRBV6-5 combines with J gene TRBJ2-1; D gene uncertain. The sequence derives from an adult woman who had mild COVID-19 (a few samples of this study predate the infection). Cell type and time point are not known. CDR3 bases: TGTGCCAGCACTTACAGCAACACCAACTACAATGAGCAGTTCTTC. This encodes CASTYSNTNYNEQFF.